Listed here is a single T cell receptor (beta chain). In the same sample, other DNA sequences code for this CDR3. The data belong to a study of blood T cell repertoires in COVID-19. The overall study: Nucleic acid was either cDNA or gDNA, and it came from T cells, B-cell-depleted T cells, or PBMCs.

Germline V gives CDR1 KGHSH, CDR2 LQKENI. This CDR3 region has 12 residues. V was trimmed by 4 bases and J by 0 bases, leaving 3 bases between them. Original data processing: It was from reference gene primer amplification that nucleated cell counts were estimated. Sequencing was performed with immunoSEQ multiplex PCR; in TCRdb, only in-frame clones are kept and a portion is missing. The V and J calls and clone size are taken from that table; D and trimming were inferred from the DNA. The sample yields about 190,000 clones, roughly 80% seen once. Sequenced: peripheral blood. The genes are TRBV18 and TRBJ2-5; D remains unclear. This receptor was obtained from a man aged 50 or older who had recovered from COVID-19. For the CDR3, the DNA is TGTGCCAGCTCACTATACCAAGAGACCCAGTACTTC. This translates into CASSLYQETQYF.